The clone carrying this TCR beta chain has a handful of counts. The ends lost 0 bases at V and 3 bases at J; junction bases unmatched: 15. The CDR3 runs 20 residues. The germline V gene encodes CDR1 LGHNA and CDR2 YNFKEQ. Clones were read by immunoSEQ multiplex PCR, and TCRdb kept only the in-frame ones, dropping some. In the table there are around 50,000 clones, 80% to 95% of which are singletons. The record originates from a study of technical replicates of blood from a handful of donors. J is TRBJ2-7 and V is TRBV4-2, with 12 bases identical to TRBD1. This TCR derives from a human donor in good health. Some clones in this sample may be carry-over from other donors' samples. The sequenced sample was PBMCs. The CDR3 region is CASSQEISLSRDRGLYEQYF. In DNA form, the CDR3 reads TGTGCCAGCAGCCAAGAAATCTCTCTCTCTCGGGACAGGGGGCTCTACGAGCAGTACTTC.